The clone carrying this T cell receptor beta chain has a handful of counts. CDR3 length: 13 amino acids. This record comes from a study of T-cell reconstitution after alpha-beta-depleted transplantation in children. Unique molecular identifiers were built into the TCRbeta library. TCRdb called the PCR reads again in MiXCR, with one record for every CDR3 protein. Among 490,000 or so distinct CDR3 sequences listed, about 12% were seen once. J is TRBJ1-2 and V is TRBV21-1. TRBV21-1 constitutes a pseudogene. This TCR came from a human donor who donated a stem cell graft to a child with combined immunodeficiency. Source: PBMCs from the stem cell graft donor, taken from the stem cell graft. CDR3 bases: TGTGCCAGCAGCGCAGTGGCTAACTATGGCTACACCTTC. This sequence encodes CASSAVANYGYTF.